This TCR beta chain came from a study of T cell changes during pregnancy in multiple sclerosis. Trimming pared 2 bases from V and 8 bases from J, leaving 7 bases between. The germline V gene has CDR1 MDHEN and CDR2 SYDVKM. The CDR3 spans 12 residues. Libraries were prepared by immunoSEQ multiplex PCR; TCRdb keeps only in-frame clonotypes and omits some of them. The sample shows around 75,000 clones, about 89% of them seen only once. The receptor was isolated from a female donor in good health, enrolled as a control in a pregnancy study. The rearrangement links TRBV28 to TRBJ1-5, with D unresolved. The sample consisted of peripheral blood, taken in the first trimester of pregnancy. The CDR3 protein is CASSLILEPQHF. The CDR3, as DNA: TGTGCCAGCAGTTTAATTTTAGAGCCCCAGCATTTT.